Each of the 19 T cell receptor beta chains below was sequenced from the same sample in a study of human T cells and chemical hapten exposure. TCRdb reanalysed the RACE reads using MiXCR and keeps one entry per CDR3 protein. The sample lists some 190,000 distinct CDR3 sequences, 20% to 25% occurring once. The time point: patch test 1, 2 weeks after DPC sensitization. Treatment specified: therapeutic diphenylcyclopropenone sensitization with weekly scalp DPC. The sequencing here drew on whole blood, taken in connection with sensitization to the hapten diphenylcyclopropenone (DPC). The source of these receptors is a woman aged 50 to 65 with alopecia areata. Some clones in this sample may be carry-over from other donors' samples.

The V call is TRBV3-1, the J call TRBJ1-1, with D possibly being TRBD1 (6 bases). Germline V gene lookup returns CDR1 LGHDT and CDR2 YNNKEL (reference sequence). Trimming pared 4 bases from V and 1 base from J, leaving 10 bases between. The CDR3 extends over 14 amino acids. Here the CDR3 reads CASSRDIRNTEAFF. CDR3 sequence (DNA): TGTGCCAGCAGCCGGGACATTCGGAACACTGAAGCTTTCTTT.

Only a few counts were recorded for this clonotype. CDR3 amino acids: CASSTMGLVDGSEQFF. CDR3 nucleotides: TGTGCCAGCAGCACGATGGGACTAGTGGACGGGAGTGAGCAGTTCTTC. The V and J genes are TRBV7-9 and TRBJ2-1; 8 bases align to TRBD2. The germline CDR1 and CDR2 sequences are SEHNR and FQNEAQ (reference sequence). V shed 5 bases and J 9 bases; nucleotides not matched to a gene: 15. This CDR3 is built from 16 residues.

This clonotype came up a few times. The chain joins TRBV21-1 to TRBJ1-1; the table's TRBD1 call for D was not verified on the DNA. TRBV21-1 is described as a pseudogene. The CDR3 is made up of 15 amino acids. In DNA, the CDR3 is TGTGCCAGCAGCGAACCGGGGCCTCTGAACACTGAAGCTTTCTTT. Residues: CASSEPGPLNTEAFF.

This chain uses TRBV20-1 with TRBJ2-1; 9 bases agree with TRBD2. V was clipped by 0 bases and J by 9 bases; unmatched bases: 6. Germline V gene sequence: CDR1 DFQATT, CDR2 SNEGSKA (reference sequence). This CDR3 has 14 amino acids. The DNA of the CDR3 is TGCAGTGCTAGAGATTTGCGGGAGGGCCCTGAGCAGTTCTTC. This translates into CSARDLREGPEQFF.

The chain couples TRBV20-1 to TRBJ1-1, with a possible D match to TRBD1 (5 bases). Germline CDR1 DFQATT, CDR2 SNEGSKA (reference sequence). The CDR3 is 14 residues long. Between the trimmed V and J ends, which lost 0 bases and 0 bases, there was a span of 8 bases. This chain's CDR3 is CSARDGAMNTEAFF. The DNA of the CDR3 is TGCAGTGCTAGAGACGGGGCTATGAACACTGAAGCTTTCTTT.

This clonotype was found a few times. The chain recombines TRBV28 with TRBJ1-1, with TRBD1 identical over 8 bases. This CDR3 comprises 15 residues. Per the germline V gene, CDR1 is MDHEN and CDR2 is SYDVKM. Trimming cost V 6 bases and J 6 bases; bases outside gene matches: 12. The CDR3 sequence: CASRLPGQALPEAFF. CDR3 sequence (DNA): TGTGCCAGCAGACTTCCGGGACAGGCCCTCCCTGAAGCTTTCTTT. Full variable domain (rest looked up from reference TRBV28 and TRBJ1-1): DVKVTQSSRYLVKRTGEKVFLECVQDMDHENMFWYRQDPGLGLRLIYFSYDVKMKEKGDIPEGYSVSREKKERFSLILESASTNQTSMYLCASRLPGQALPEAFFGQGTRLTVV.

The genes are TRBV9 and TRBJ2-3; no clear D. CDR1 is SGDLS and CDR2 is YYNGEE in the germline V gene. CDR3 length: 14 residues. With 0 bases removed from V and 3 bases from J, the gap between germline ends came to 8 bases. The CDR3 region has the DNA TGTGCCAGCAGCGTAGTCGACCAAACAGATACGCAGTATTTT. Its translation is CASSVVDQTDTQYF. The complete variable domain, with remaining parts taken from reference TRBV9 and TRBJ2-3, reads DSGVTQTPKHLITATGQRVTLRCSPRSGDLSVYWYQQSLDQGLQFLIQYYNGEERAKGNILERFSAQQFPDLHSELNLSSLELGDSALYFCASSVVDQTDTQYFGPGTRLTVL.

This clonotype has more than one count but fewer than ten. The chain carries TRBV29-1 and TRBJ1-1, with D perhaps TRBD1 (5 bases). From germline, CDR1 is SQVTM and CDR2 ANQGSEA. The V gene lost 6 bases and the J gene lost 2 bases, with 13 bases spanning the gap. The CDR3 runs 13 residues. The CDR3 nucleotides read TGCAGCGTAGTCGACAGTACTAACACTGAAGCTTTCTTT. Translation gives CSVVDSTNTEAFF.

Only a few counts were recorded for this clonotype. The chain recombines TRBV20-1 with TRBJ1-4; TRBD1 matches at 8 bases. This CDR3 spans 14 amino acids. The V gene end was trimmed by 5 bases and the J gene end by 7 bases; junction bases not matched to a gene: 9. Germline V lookup: CDR1 DFQATT, CDR2 SNEGSKA (reference sequence). In DNA form, the CDR3 reads TGCAGTGCTCGACAAGACAGGGGTTTTGAAAAACTGTTTTTT. It translates to CSARQDRGFEKLFF.

Worth noting for this clonotype: Given a much more abundant clone one base away, this may be a read error. The genes are TRBV10-3 and TRBJ2-7, with 14 bases matching TRBD2. This CDR3 has 19 residues. Germline CDR1 ENHRY, CDR2 SYGVKD. The V segment lost 6 bases and the J segment 1 base; nucleotides outside the gene matches: 14. The DNA for the CDR3 is TGTGCCATCAGCCAGACTAGCGGGAGGGGTCAGGAAACGTCCTACGAGCAGTACTTC. Protein product: CAISQTSGRGQETSYEQYF.

The chain uses TRBV7-9 and TRBJ1-1; no firm D call. The germline CDR1 and CDR2 sequences are SEHNR and FQNEAQ (reference sequence). This CDR3 has 15 residues. Trimming removed 6 bases from V and 0 bases from J, with 14 bases in between. The CDR3 DNA follows: TGTGCCAGCAGTGAGTATCGACCCGTGAACACTGAAGCTTTCTTT. Encoded protein: CASSEYRPVNTEAFF. The full variable domain, completed using reference TRBV7-9 and TRBJ1-1, is DTGVSQNPRHKITKRGQNVTFRCDPISEHNRLYWYRQTLGQGPEFLTYFQNEAQLEKSRLLSDRFSAERPKGSFSTLEIQRTEQGDSAMYLCASSEYRPVNTEAFFGQGTRLTVV.

The rearrangement uses TRBV4-2 and TRBJ2-3, with D unclear. Germline CDR1 reads LGHNA; CDR2 reads YNFKEQ. The CDR3 has 13 amino acids. V lost 4 bases to trimming and J lost 8 bases, with 13 bases between them. Here the CDR3 DNA reads TGTGCCAGCAGCCGAACACCGCCCGGTACGCAGTATTTT. Protein: CASSRTPPGTQYF.

This clonotype has a handful of counts. The CDR3 nucleotides are TGTGCCAGCAGTGGCAACGGGATTGACTCTGGAAACACCATATATTTT. It is translated as CASSGNGIDSGNTIYF. V and J are TRBV6-5 and TRBJ1-3; D not resolved. Germline loops: CDR1 MNHEY, CDR2 SVGAGI. The CDR3 runs to 16 residues. Trimming removed 5 bases at V and 0 bases at J, with 14 bases between.

The chain uses TRBV12-3 or TRBV12-4 and TRBJ2-1, with 7 bases identical to TRBD2. The V gene end was trimmed by 7 bases and the J gene end by 15 bases; junction bases not matched to a gene: 21. The CDR3 has 15 amino acids. CDR3 sequence reads: CASTPFFTTGTKLFF. Here the CDR3 DNA reads TGTGCCAGCACTCCTTTCTTCACAACCGGGACTAAGCTGTTCTTC.

This clonotype was detected a few times. The chain links TRBV4-1 to TRBJ2-2; D might be TRBD2 (6 bases). The germline CDR1 and CDR2 sequences are MGHRA and YSYEKL. V was cut by 0 bases and J by 6 bases, with 8 bases left in between. The CDR3 has 14 amino acids. The CDR3 loop is CASSQDRLAGELFF. CDR3 sequence (DNA): TGCGCCAGCAGCCAAGATAGACTAGCCGGGGAGCTGTTTTTT.

This clonotype came up a few times. This sequence joins TRBV28 and TRBJ1-4; 9 bases match TRBD1. This CDR3 has 14 residues. V was pared by 6 bases and J by 4 bases, with 3 bases of the junction left unmatched. The V gene's germline CDR1 is MDHEN and CDR2 SYDVKM. The CDR3 coding sequence is TGTGCCAGCAGCCGACAGGGGGTTAATGAAAAACTGTTTTTT. This sequence encodes CASSRQGVNEKLFF.

Here the CDR3 DNA reads TGTGCCAGCAGTGAACCGGCAGGGTCGTATACTGAAGCTTTCTTT. As protein: CASSEPAGSYTEAFF. The V call is TRBV6-1, the J call TRBJ1-1, with a weak D call TRBD1 (5 bases). Germline assignment: CDR1 MNHNS and CDR2 SASEGT. Trimming removed 2 bases at V and 5 bases at J, with 15 bases between. The CDR3 covers 15 residues.

This clonotype was observed a handful of times. The chain carries TRBV3-1 and TRBJ2-2, with a weak D call TRBD2 (5 bases). Trimming shortened V by 2 bases and J by 7 bases, and 8 bases separated the two germline ends. The length of the CDR3 is 13 residues. Germline CDR1 and CDR2: LGHDT and YNNKEL (reference sequence). CDR3 in amino acids: CASSQWSGGELFF. Written as DNA, the CDR3 is TGTGCCAGCAGCCAATGGAGCGGCGGGGAGCTGTTTTTT.

The J gene is TRBJ1-2, the V gene TRBV28; D gene ambiguous. Germline V CDR1 and CDR2: MDHEN, SYDVKM. V gave up 7 bases and J gave up 8 bases, with 20 bases separating them. The CDR3 loop spans 14 amino acids. The CDR3: CASTRKAFLVGYTF. CDR3 coding DNA: TGTGCCAGCACCCGCAAAGCCTTCCTCGTCGGCTACACCTTC.